These 31 T cell receptor beta chains came from one sample sequenced in a study of blood T cell repertoires in COVID-19. The table came from immunoSEQ multiplex PCR; TCRdb's copy has only in-frame clones and leaves some out. The profile covers 53,000 or so clones, with around 84% appearing a single time and 12% taken by the ten largest. Specimen: peripheral blood. These receptors all come from a man between 65 and 80 years old with active COVID-19.

The genes are TRBV4-2 and TRBJ2-3; tentative D call: TRBD2 (7 bases). This CDR3 is built from 17 residues. CDR1 is LGHNA and CDR2 is YNFKEQ in the germline V gene. The V end lost 4 bases, the J end lost 1 base, and 18 bases lay between the germline ends. The CDR3 sequence: CASSRERGGSGTDTQYF. The CDR3 DNA reads TGTGCCAGCAGCCGAGAAAGGGGGGGCAGTGGCACAGATACGCAGTATTTT.

V usage is TRBV27 and J usage is TRBJ1-2; 10 nucleotides align to TRBD1. The J segment lost 4 bases and the V segment lost 3 bases, leaving 5 bases of the junction unmatched. The CDR3 spans 15 residues. Germline lookup yields CDR1 MNHEY and CDR2 SMNVEV (reference sequence). The CDR3 DNA reads as TGTGCCAGCAGTTTTCGACAGGGGGCTGGCTATGGCTACACCTTC. It yields the protein CASSFRQGAGYGYTF.

The chain is built from TRBV4-2 and TRBJ2-5, with 10 bases identical to TRBD2. Losses at the gene ends were 1 base for V and 5 bases for J; bases not matched to a gene: 4. Germline CDR1 and CDR2: LGHNA and YNFKEQ. The CDR3 spans 15 residues. CDR3 sequence (DNA): TGTGCCAGCAGCCAAGGGCTAGCGGGGGATGAGACCCAGTACTTC. Its translation is CASSQGLAGDETQYF.

V usage is TRBV5-4 and J usage is TRBJ2-7, with TRBD1 matching 11 bases. The CDR3 covers 16 residues. Germline V gene data show CDR1 as SGHNT and CDR2 as YYREEE (reference sequence). J lost 6 bases, V lost 4 bases, and 12 bases had no gene match. The CDR3 here is CASSNSVGTGGLEQYF. The DNA of the CDR3 is TGTGCCAGCAGCAACTCGGTCGGGACAGGGGGGCTCGAGCAGTACTTC.

This chain connects TRBV7-2 to TRBJ2-5; 12 bases are a match to TRBD2. CDR1 and CDR2 from the germline V gene are SGHTA and FQGNSA. V trimming: 4 bases; J trimming: 5 bases; junction bases outside the gene matches: 11. The CDR3 consists of 17 residues. The CDR3 DNA reads as TGTGCCAGCAGCTCAGGGACTAGCGGGTCTCACGGGGAGACCCAGTACTTC. It is translated as CASSSGTSGSHGETQYF.

J is TRBJ2-1 and V is TRBV9, with unresolved D. CDR1 is SGDLS and CDR2 is YYNGEE in the germline V gene. V dropped 4 bases and J dropped 6 bases, with 14 bases sitting between them. CDR3 length: 14 residues. The CDR3 is CASSIERFSNEQFF. CDR3 coding DNA: TGTGCCAGCAGCATAGAGCGTTTCAGCAATGAGCAGTTCTTC.

The genes are TRBV19 and TRBJ1-1, with D uncertain. Germline loops: CDR1 LNHDA, CDR2 SQIVND (reference sequence). CDR3 length: 14 amino acids. V was shortened by 3 bases and J by 1 base, with 9 bases between the two germline ends. The CDR3 protein is CASSMQQQNTEAFF. The CDR3 nucleotides read TGTGCCAGTAGTATGCAACAGCAGAACACTGAAGCTTTCTTT.

V is TRBV7-3 and J is TRBJ2-3; no reliable D call. This CDR3 comprises 13 residues. Germline V gene sequence: CDR1 SGHTA, CDR2 FQGTGA. The V gene lost 5 bases and the J gene lost 5 bases, with 11 bases spanning the gap. This CDR3 is CASSANLGDTQYF. Here the CDR3 DNA reads TGTGCCAGCAGCGCGAACCTTGGAGATACGCAGTATTTT.

The V gene is TRBV2, the J gene TRBJ1-1, with 8 nucleotides matching TRBD1. The germline gives CDR1 SNHLY, CDR2 FYNNEI. V lost 6 bases, J lost 4 bases, and 13 bases stayed unmatched. The CDR3 spans 16 residues. This CDR3 is CASRETTTGVGTEAFF. The CDR3 coding sequence is TGTGCCAGCAGAGAAACAACGACAGGGGTTGGCACTGAAGCTTTCTTT. The complete variable domain, with remaining parts taken from reference TRBV2 and TRBJ1-1, reads EPEVTQTPSHQVTQMGQEVILRCVPISNHLYFYWYRQILGQKVEFLVSFYNNEISEKSEIFDDQFSVERPDGSNFTLKIRSTKLEDSAMYFCASRETTTGVGTEAFFGQGTRLTVV.

The chain employs TRBV2 and TRBJ2-1; D is uncertain. The germline V and J ends were trimmed by 6 bases and 0 bases, with 9 bases remaining between them. Germline-derived CDR1 and CDR2 are SNHLY and FYNNEI. The CDR3 loop spans 14 amino acids. The CDR3 nucleotides read TGTGCCAGCAGAGACTCAAGCTCCTACAATGAGCAGTTCTTC. It encodes CASRDSSSYNEQFF. Variable domain in full (rest from reference TRBV2 and TRBJ2-1): EPEVTQTPSHQVTQMGQEVILRCVPISNHLYFYWYRQILGQKVEFLVSFYNNEISEKSEIFDDQFSVERPDGSNFTLKIRSTKLEDSAMYFCASRDSSSYNEQFFGPGTRLTVL.

V is TRBV11-3 and J is TRBJ2-1; D gene ambiguous. Trimming removed 5 bases at V and 7 bases at J, with 15 bases between. Germline CDR1 reads SGHNT; CDR2 reads YENEEA. This CDR3 spans 14 amino acids. The CDR3 loop is CASSPRMGGNEQFF. CDR3 DNA: TGTGCCAGCAGCCCCAGGATGGGTGGGAATGAGCAGTTCTTC. Full variable domain (outside the CDR3, taken from reference TRBV11-3 and TRBJ2-1): EAGVVQSPRYKIIEKKQPVAFWCNPISGHNTLYWYLQNLGQGPELLIRYENEEAVDDSQLPKDRFSAERLKGVDSTLKIQPAELGDSAVYLCASSPRMGGNEQFFGPGTRLTVL.

The chain couples TRBV15 to TRBJ1-5; TRBD1 agrees at 7 bases. After removal of 4 bases from V and 2 bases from J, the junction contained 5 bases not matched to a gene. The CDR3 extends over 15 amino acids. The germline CDR1 and CDR2 sequences are LNHNV and YYDKDF (reference sequence). The CDR3: CATSTDREGNQPQHF. CDR3 bases: TGTGCCACCAGCACCGACAGGGAGGGCAATCAGCCCCAGCATTTT.

This clone showed up just once. In DNA form, the CDR3 reads TGTGCCAGCAGCCGGACAGGGGTTGTGGACAATGAGCAGTTCTTC. It is translated as CASSRTGVVDNEQFF. J is TRBJ2-1 and V is TRBV6-6; 9 nucleotides line up with TRBD1. This CDR3 region has 15 residues. The germline gives CDR1 MNHNY, CDR2 SVGAGI (reference sequence). J was trimmed by 5 bases and V by 6 bases; bases with no gene match: 8.

The chain carries TRBV18 and TRBJ2-5, with 7 positions matching TRBD1. Germline V gene lookup returns CDR1 KGHSH and CDR2 LQKENI. This CDR3 spans 14 amino acids. V lost 5 bases to trimming and J lost 5 bases; unmatched junction nucleotides: 8. The CDR3 DNA reads TGTGCCAGCTCAGCTTCGACAGGGTACGAGACCCAGTACTTC. This codes for CASSASTGYETQYF.

The chain recombines TRBV11-3 with TRBJ2-5; D is perhaps TRBD1 (6 bases). The CDR3 sequence is 15 residues long. Germline V gives CDR1 SGHNT, CDR2 YENEEA. V was shortened by 5 bases and J by 5 bases, with 18 bases between the two germline ends. CDR3 protein: CASSQEGGRAETQYF. CDR3 sequence (DNA): TGTGCCAGCAGCCAAGAAGGGGGACGTGCGGAGACCCAGTACTTC.

This chain joins TRBV13 and TRBJ2-6; D is unresolved. The germline V and J ends were trimmed by 5 bases and 4 bases, with 6 bases remaining between them. Germline V gene data show CDR1 as PRHDT and CDR2 as FYEKMQ (reference sequence). The CDR3 runs to 13 residues. The CDR3 loop is CASSTLGANVLTF. In DNA, the CDR3 is TGTGCCAGCAGCACTTTGGGGGCCAACGTCCTGACTTTC.

The chain is built from TRBV6-2 or TRBV6-3 and TRBJ2-7; TRBD2 matches 8 bases. Per the germline V gene, CDR1 is MNHEY and CDR2 is SVGEGT. The CDR3 has 17 amino acids. With 2 bases clipped from V and 7 bases from J, the junction kept 16 bases outside the gene matches. CDR3 DNA: TGTGCCAGCAGTTACGGGGTAAGCGGGGGCCCTCGGAGGGAGCAGTACTTC. It is translated as CASSYGVSGGPRREQYF.

The V gene is TRBV7-2, the J gene TRBJ2-3, with no clear D. There are 14 residues in the CDR3. Germline assignment: CDR1 SGHTA and CDR2 FQGNSA. Trimming took off 1 base at V and 6 bases at J, with 11 bases between the two ends. The DNA of the CDR3 is TGTGCCAGCAGCTTAGGTTCCCTGCGGGATACGCAGTATTTT. Residues: CASSLGSLRDTQYF.

This clone was observed once. The chain couples TRBV7-9 to TRBJ1-6, with D uncertain. V was shortened by 0 bases and J by 12 bases, with 6 bases between the two germline ends. The CDR3 runs 12 residues. The germline V gene encodes CDR1 SEHNR and CDR2 FQNEAQ (reference sequence). The CDR3 bases are TGTGCCAGCAGCTTAGCCGCCGGACCCCTCCACTTT. Protein sequence: CASSLAAGPLHF.

The genes are TRBV21-1 and TRBJ2-7; the table's TRBD1 call for D was not verified on the DNA. TRBV21-1 is a recognized pseudogene. The CDR3 extends over 15 amino acids. Here the CDR3 reads CASSSSGTEFYEQYF. CDR3 nucleotides: TGTGCCAGCAGCAGCTCCGGGACAGAGTTCTACGAGCAGTACTTC.

Comment on this clone: The junction does not match germline at one end; this may be a read error. This chain joins TRBV6-6 and TRBJ2-7; 9 bases match TRBD2. CDR3 size: 13 residues. Looked up from germline, CDR1 is MNHNY and CDR2 is SVGAGI (reference sequence). The CDR3, as DNA: TGTGCCAGCAGTCCGACTAGCGGTGCCGCCGGAGCCTTC. Translation: CASSPTSGAAGAF.

The chain joins TRBV2 to TRBJ1-2; the match to TRBD1 covers 7 bases. This CDR3 is built from 13 residues. CDR1 SNHLY and CDR2 FYNNEI come from the germline V gene. V was clipped by 5 bases and J by 6 bases; unmatched bases: 6. Here the CDR3 reads CASSNRGGDGYTF. The CDR3 DNA follows: TGTGCCAGCAGTAACAGGGGAGGCGATGGCTACACCTTC.

CDR3 protein: CASSSFPPANYGYTF. Written as DNA, the CDR3 is TGTGCCAGCAGCTCCTTTCCCCCCGCGAACTATGGCTACACCTTC. This sequence joins TRBV5-6 and TRBJ1-2, with no clear D. The CDR3 consists of 15 residues. Germline V gene lookup returns CDR1 SGHDT and CDR2 YYEEEE. Trimming pared 3 bases from V and 2 bases from J, leaving 14 bases between.

The chain is built from TRBV7-8 and TRBJ1-1; possible D gene TRBD1, 5 bases. V lost 4 bases and J 2 bases, leaving 8 bases between the germline ends. CDR3 length: 13 amino acids. Germline assignment: CDR1 SGHVS and CDR2 FQNEAQ. CDR3 sequence reads: CASSSDRNTEAFF. The CDR3 region has the DNA TGTGCCAGCAGCTCCGACAGAAACACTGAAGCTTTCTTT.

This chain connects TRBV11-1 to TRBJ1-2; unclear D gene. CDR1 SGHAT and CDR2 FQDESV come from the germline V gene (reference sequence). The CDR3 sequence is 12 residues long. V was cut by 4 bases and J by 8 bases, with 11 bases left in between. The CDR3 DNA follows: TGTGCCAGCAGCTCAGTGTTCTTCGGCTACACCTTC. Its translation is CASSSVFFGYTF. Full variable domain (missing parts from reference TRBV11-1 and TRBJ1-2): EAEVAQSPRYKITEKSQAVAFWCDPISGHATLYWYRQILGQGPELLVQFQDESVVDDSQLPKDRFSAERLKGVDSTLKIQPAELGDSAMYLCASSSVFFGYTFGSGTRLTVV.

The chain has TRBV18 and TRBJ1-2; 8 nucleotides agree with TRBD1. CDR1 is KGHSH and CDR2 is LQKENI in the germline V gene. V was pared by 0 bases and J by 6 bases, with 15 bases of the junction left unmatched. The CDR3 contains 18 residues. The CDR3 region has the DNA TGTGCCAGCTCACCACCTCGGGCACCTGACAGGGGACCCCATGGCTACACCTTC. This encodes CASSPPRAPDRGPHGYTF.

This chain links TRBV19 with TRBJ2-1; 7 nucleotides line up with TRBD2. J lost 9 bases, V lost 0 bases, and 5 bases had no gene match. CDR1 and CDR2 from the germline V gene are LNHDA and SQIVND (reference sequence). This CDR3 region has 14 residues. The CDR3 reads CASSIDAGRGEQFF. In DNA form, the CDR3 reads TGTGCCAGTAGTATAGATGCAGGGAGGGGTGAGCAGTTCTTC. The whole variable domain, filled in from reference TRBV19 and TRBJ2-1, reads DGGITQSPKYLFRKEGQNVTLSCEQNLNHDAMYWYRQDPGQGLRLIYYSQIVNDFQKGDIAEGYSVSREKKESFPLTVTSAQKNPTAFYLCASSIDAGRGEQFFGPGTRLTVL.

In regard to this clone: This is likely a read error, given that the CDR3 carries no conserved phenylalanine or tryptophan at its end. The V and J genes are TRBV27 and TRBJ1-2; D possibly corresponds to TRBD1 (6 bases). Trimming cost V 4 bases and J 8 bases, with 14 bases left between them. Germline V lookup: CDR1 MNHEY, CDR2 SMNVEV (reference sequence). The CDR3 contains 13 residues. The CDR3, as DNA: TGTGCCAGCAGTTCGACAGGTCGGTACGGCTACACCCTC. It translates to CASSSTGRYGYTL.

The V gene is TRBV7-2, the J gene TRBJ1-4; a possible D gene is TRBD1 (6 bases). Germline V CDR1 and CDR2: SGHTA, FQGNSA. The CDR3 is 13 amino acids. Trimming pared 3 bases from V and 5 bases from J, leaving 7 bases between. In nucleotides, the CDR3 is TGTGCCAGCAGCTTTGGACAGAATGAAAAACTGTTTTTT. Translating it yields CASSFGQNEKLFF.

The CDR3 region has the DNA TGTGCCAGCAGCCTCCCGGGGGGGGGTTCACCCCTCCACTTT. Its translation is CASSLPGGGSPLHF. The chain combines TRBV11-2 with TRBJ1-6, with D maybe TRBD1 (5 bases). Germline loops: CDR1 SGHAT, CDR2 FQNNGV. This CDR3 has 14 amino acids. The V gene lost 5 bases and the J gene lost 9 bases, with 14 bases spanning the gap.

The rearrangement joins TRBV27 to TRBJ1-6, with 7 bases fitting TRBD1. Germline V gene lookup returns CDR1 MNHEY and CDR2 SMNVEV (reference sequence). The CDR3 sequence is 15 residues long. Trimming took 5 bases from V and 9 from J; bases not matched to a gene: 10. The CDR3 coding sequence is TGTGCCAGCAGTCCACGACAGGGTCAGGCTTCACCCCTCCACTTT. Its protein is CASSPRQGQASPLHF.